The clone carrying this T cell receptor beta chain has just a few counts. Its antigen is undetermined. The entry originates in a study of regulatory T cells in long-lasting Graves disease. Investigators prepared the TCR beta libraries by applying iRepertoire HTBI primers and Arm-PCR of CDR3 regions. In the authors' methods: Identified segments across samples numbered roughly 62 TRBV and over 13 TRBJ. TCRdb reanalysed the multiplex PCR reads using MiXCR and keeps one entry per CDR3 protein. The V and J calls reflect TCRdb's pipeline rather than the authors' work. The sample has 530,000 or so distinct CDR3 sequences; 15% to 20% are singletons. Trimming took off 7 bases at V and 6 bases at J, with 16 bases between the two ends. The CDR3 spans 14 residues. Germline CDR1 ENHRY, CDR2 SYGVKD. Time point specified: newly diagnosed GD, antithyroid drugs for less than 3 months. The TCR library used RNA extracted from PBMCs.

Study results and limitations: Persistent-disease Graves' patients showed less TCR diversity than new cases.

These data also featured in a second study, about T cells in Graves' hyperthyroidism and ophthalmopathy. That work contributes: The TCR CDR3 was amplified in a first-round RT-PCR using the HTBI primer set.

The receptor comes from a man younger than 35 with Graves disease. Here the sequenced sample was peripheral blood mononuclear cells (PBMCs), taken at new diagnosis, from a patient treated with antithyroid drugs. The gene calls are TRBV10-3 and TRBJ2-1, with TRBD2 as a possible D gene (5 bases). CDR3 DNA: TGTGCCATCAAGGCCAGCGAAGGGAGCAATGAGCAGTTCTTC. Translation gives CAIKASEGSNEQFF.